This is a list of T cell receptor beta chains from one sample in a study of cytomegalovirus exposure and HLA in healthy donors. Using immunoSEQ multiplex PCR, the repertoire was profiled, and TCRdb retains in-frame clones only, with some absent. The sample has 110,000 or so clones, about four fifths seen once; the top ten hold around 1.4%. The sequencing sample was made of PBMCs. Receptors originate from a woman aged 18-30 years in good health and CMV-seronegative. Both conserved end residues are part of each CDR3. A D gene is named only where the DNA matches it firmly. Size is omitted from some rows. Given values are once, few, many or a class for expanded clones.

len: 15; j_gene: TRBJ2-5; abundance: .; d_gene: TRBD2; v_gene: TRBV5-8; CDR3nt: TGTGCCAGCAGCTTGGGACTAGCAGCCAGAGAGACCCAGTACTTC; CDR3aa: CASSLGLAARETQYF
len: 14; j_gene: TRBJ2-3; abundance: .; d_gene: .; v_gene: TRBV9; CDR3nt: TGTGCCAGCAGCGTAGACTATGGCACAGATACGCAGTATTTT; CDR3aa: CASSVDYGTDTQYF
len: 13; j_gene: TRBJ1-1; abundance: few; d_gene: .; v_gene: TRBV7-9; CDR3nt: TGTGCCAGCAGCTTACAGGAGAACACTGAAGCTTTCTTT; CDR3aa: CASSLQENTEAFF
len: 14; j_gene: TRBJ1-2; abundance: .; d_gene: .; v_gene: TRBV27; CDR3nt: TGTGCCAGCAGTTTGCAGCCCTTAGCCTATGGCTACACCTTC; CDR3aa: CASSLQPLAYGYTF
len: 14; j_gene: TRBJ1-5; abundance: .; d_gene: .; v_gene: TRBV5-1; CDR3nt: TGCGCCAGCAGCTTGCCAGGGGGCAATCAGCCCCAGCATTTT; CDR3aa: CASSLPGGNQPQHF
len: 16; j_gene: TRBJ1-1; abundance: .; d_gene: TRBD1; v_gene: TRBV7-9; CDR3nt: TGTGCCAGCAGCTCCATCCGGGGACAGGGGTACACTGAAGCTTTCTTT; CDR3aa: CASSSIRGQGYTEAFF
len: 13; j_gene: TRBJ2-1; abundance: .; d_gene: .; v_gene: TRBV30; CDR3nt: TGTGCCCAGCCCGTAGGTAGCAGCAATGAGCAGTTCTTC; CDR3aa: CAQPVGSSNEQFF
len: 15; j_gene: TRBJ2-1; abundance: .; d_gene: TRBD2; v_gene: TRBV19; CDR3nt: TGTGCCAGTAGTATAACTAGCGGTGCCTACAATGAGCAGTTCTTC; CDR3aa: CASSITSGAYNEQFF
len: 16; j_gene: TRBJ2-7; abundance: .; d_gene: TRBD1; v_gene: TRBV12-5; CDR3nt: TGTGCTAGTGGTTTGGCACTGGGGACAGGGACCTACGAGCAGTACTTC; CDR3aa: CASGLALGTGTYEQYF
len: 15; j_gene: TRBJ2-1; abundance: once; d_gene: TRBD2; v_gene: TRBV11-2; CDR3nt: TGTGCCAGTGGGGCTAGCGGGAGTAGATACGATGAGCAGTTCTTC; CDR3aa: CASGASGSRYDEQFF
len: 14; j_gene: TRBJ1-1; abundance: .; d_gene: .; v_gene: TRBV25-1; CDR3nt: TGTGCCAGCAGTGGACCTTACAGAAACACTGAAGCTTTCTTT; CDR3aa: CASSGPYRNTEAFF
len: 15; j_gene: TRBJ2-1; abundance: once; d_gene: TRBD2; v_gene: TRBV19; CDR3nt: TGTGCCAGTAGTATCCGACTAGCGGGAGTCCATGAGCAGTTCTTC; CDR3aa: CASSIRLAGVHEQFF
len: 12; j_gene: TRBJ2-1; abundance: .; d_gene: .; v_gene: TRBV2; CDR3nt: TGTGCCAGCCGGGACACATACAATGAGCAGTTCTTC; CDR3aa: CASRDTYNEQFF